Shown below are 26 T cell receptor beta chains from a single sample sequenced in a study of cytotoxic CD8 clonotypes in ibrutinib-treated CLL. The assay was immunoSEQ multiplex PCR, and TCRdb's table has in-frame clones only and misses some. The sample carries around 60,000 clones, around 68% recorded once. The specimen comprised PBMCs, sampled after 12 months of ibrutinib treatment. Receptors originate from a human donor with chronic lymphocytic leukemia.

CDR3 nucleotide sequence: TGCGCCAGCAGCCCGAGGACAGGGGGCATCAATGAGCAGTTCTTC. Its protein is CASSPRTGGINEQFF. This chain connects TRBV5-1 to TRBJ2-1; 11 bases map to TRBD1. This CDR3 is built from 15 residues. Trimming took 4 bases from V and 6 from J; bases not matched to a gene: 6. Germline-derived CDR1 and CDR2 are SGHRS and YFSETQ. Full variable domain (remainder filled in from reference TRBV5-1 and TRBJ2-1): KAGVTQTPRYLIKTRGQQVTLSCSPISGHRSVSWYQQTPGQGLQFLFEYFSETQRNKGNFPGRFSGRQFSNSRSEMNVSTLELGDSALYLCASSPRTGGINEQFFGPGTRLTVL.

The rearrangement uses TRBV7-3 and TRBJ2-5; maybe TRBD2 (6 bases). The V gene lost 5 bases and the J gene lost 6 bases, with 19 bases spanning the gap. CDR3 size: 15 residues. Germline CDR1 and CDR2: SGHTA and FQGTGA. The DNA for the CDR3 is TGTGCCAGCAGCCCCGGAGCGGGCGAGGATAAGACCCAGTACTTC. It codes for CASSPGAGEDKTQYF.

The chain couples TRBV4-3 to TRBJ2-3; no definite D call. Trimming removed 0 bases from V and 2 bases from J, with 9 bases in between. The CDR3 runs 15 residues. The germline V gene encodes CDR1 LGHNA and CDR2 YSLEER. The CDR3 DNA is TGCGCCAGCAGCCAAGATAGGGCTCTCACAGATACGCAGTATTTT. Amino acid sequence: CASSQDRALTDTQYF.

The chain recombines TRBV5-1 with TRBJ1-4; D call uncertain. Deletions cut 4 bases from V and 8 bases from J, with 12 bases between. Germline loops: CDR1 SGHRS, CDR2 YFSETQ. This CDR3 spans 13 amino acids. CDR3 nucleotides: TGCGCCAGCAGCCCCATGGTTGAGGAAAAACTGTTTTTT. Its translation is CASSPMVEEKLFF.

The chain is built from TRBV7-2 and TRBJ1-1; possible D gene TRBD1, 5 bases. CDR3 size: 15 residues. Germline V gives CDR1 SGHTA, CDR2 FQGNSA. Deletions cut 5 bases from V and 2 bases from J, with 15 bases between. CDR3 in amino acids: CASSLGWGSNTEAFF. CDR3 nucleotide sequence: TGTGCCAGCAGCCTTGGGTGGGGGTCCAACACTGAAGCTTTCTTT. The complete variable domain, with remaining parts taken from reference TRBV7-2 and TRBJ1-1, reads GAGVSQSPSNKVTEKGKDVELRCDPISGHTALYWYRQSLGQGLEFLIYFQGNSAPDKSGLPSDRFSAERTGGSVSTLTIQRTQQEDSAVYLCASSLGWGSNTEAFFGQGTRLTVV.

This clone was seen a few times. V gene TRBV6-5 combines with J gene TRBJ2-7; a possible D gene is TRBD2 (6 bases). The CDR3 consists of 14 residues. CDR1 is MNHEY, CDR2 SVGAGI, per germline. V was clipped by 3 bases and J by 3 bases, with 12 bases between them. The CDR3 is CASSYLTGVYEQYF. The CDR3 DNA reads as TGTGCCAGCAGTTATCTTACGGGGGTCTACGAGCAGTACTTC.

This clone has only a few counts. The chain employs TRBV29-1 and TRBJ2-7, with 10 bases that match TRBD2. Germline V gives CDR1 SQVTM, CDR2 ANQGSEA. The CDR3 sequence is 14 residues long. Losses at the gene ends were 4 bases for V and 0 bases for J; bases not matched to a gene: 3. The CDR3 DNA reads as TGCAGCGTTGCGCCTAGCGGGAGCTCCTACGAGCAGTACTTC. Protein sequence: CSVAPSGSSYEQYF.

V and J are TRBV6-6 and TRBJ2-5; D gene unclear. This CDR3 has 13 residues. V was trimmed by 6 bases and J by 0 bases, leaving 8 bases between them. Germline lookup yields CDR1 MNHNY and CDR2 SVGAGI (reference sequence). CDR3 residues: CASSHIDQETQYF. In DNA form, the CDR3 reads TGTGCCAGCAGCCACATCGACCAAGAGACCCAGTACTTC.

This clone was seen just once. The gene calls are TRBV5-1 and TRBJ1-4, with 7 bases identical to TRBD1. This CDR3 has 15 amino acids. Germline V lookup: CDR1 SGHRS, CDR2 YFSETQ. V lost 4 bases and J lost 4; bases outside the gene matches: 7. This CDR3 is CASSPTGVSNEKLFF. DNA of the CDR3: TGCGCCAGCAGCCCTACAGGGGTTAGTAATGAAAAACTGTTTTTT.

V usage is TRBV5-4 and J usage is TRBJ1-1; D uncertain. V was trimmed by 4 bases and J by 0 bases, leaving 7 bases between them. Looked up from germline, CDR1 is SGHNT and CDR2 is YYREEE (reference sequence). CDR3 length equals 13 residues. The CDR3 sequence is CASSRNMNTEAFF. The DNA for the CDR3 is TGTGCCAGCAGCAGAAACATGAACACTGAAGCTTTCTTT. Using reference TRBV5-4 and TRBJ1-1 for the parts outside the CDR3, the full variable domain is ETGVTQSPTHLIKTRGQQVTLRCSSQSGHNTVSWYQQALGQGPQFIFQYYREEENGRGNFPPRFSGLQFPNYSSELNVNALELDDSALYLCASSRNMNTEAFFGQGTRLTVV.

The chain joins TRBV30 to TRBJ2-3; possible D gene TRBD1, 6 bases. The V gene's germline CDR1 is GTSNPN and CDR2 SVGIG (reference sequence). V gave up 5 bases and J gave up 6 bases, with 12 bases separating them. CDR3 length: 12 residues. DNA for the CDR3: TGTGCCTGGGAAACCAGGGGCGATACGCAGTATTTT. Protein: CAWETRGDTQYF. The entire variable domain, with the rest obtained from reference TRBV30 and TRBJ2-3, is as follows: SQTIHQWPATLVQPVGSPLSLECTVEGTSNPNLYWYRQAAGRGLQLLFYSVGIGQISSEVPQNLSASRPQDRQFILSSKKLLLSDSGFYLCAWETRGDTQYFGPGTRLTVL.

Here the CDR3 reads CSSLGDRGNEQFF. CDR3 bases: TGCAGCTCCTTAGGGGACAGGGGCAATGAGCAGTTCTTC. This chain uses TRBV29-1 with TRBJ2-1; TRBD1 matches 10 bases. This CDR3 is built from 13 residues. The J segment lost 6 bases and the V segment lost 8 bases, leaving 7 bases of the junction unmatched. The germline V gene encodes CDR1 SQVTM and CDR2 ANQGSEA.

This clone appeared once. The chain has TRBV4-3 and TRBJ2-7; 8 bases agree with TRBD2. Trimming removed 4 bases from V and 6 bases from J; junction bases left unmatched: 11. The CDR3 contains 15 residues. Germline V gene sequence: CDR1 LGHNA, CDR2 YSLEER. The CDR3 sequence is CASSRGAGRAAEQYF. The CDR3 DNA is TGCGCCAGCAGCCGGGGGGCCGGGAGGGCCGCCGAGCAGTACTTC.

This clone was recorded a few times. The genes are TRBV6-4 and TRBJ2-2, with D unresolved. The V and J ends lost 4 bases and 5 bases respectively, with 5 bases between them. Per germline, CDR1 MRHNA and CDR2 SNTAGT. CDR3 length equals 12 residues. CDR3 sequence reads: CASSGKTGELFF. CDR3 DNA: TGTGCCAGCAGTGGCAAGACCGGGGAGCTGTTTTTT.

This clone was detected a few times. V usage is TRBV29-1 and J usage is TRBJ1-2; no clear D. Germline V gene sequence: CDR1 SQVTM, CDR2 ANQGSEA. V gave up 2 bases and J gave up 8 bases, with 12 bases separating them. The CDR3 has 12 residues. The CDR3 DNA is TGCAGCGTTGAAATATTGGGGAAGGGCTACACCTTC. Protein: CSVEILGKGYTF.

The chain is built from TRBV2 and TRBJ1-2; 8 positions agree with TRBD1. Germline values: CDR1 SNHLY, CDR2 FYNNEI. The CDR3 covers 14 residues. The ends lost 5 bases at V and 4 bases at J; junction bases unmatched: 6. The CDR3 spells CASSSDRGGYGYTF. CDR3 in DNA: TGTGCCAGCAGTTCCGACAGGGGAGGCTATGGCTACACCTTC.

The rearrangement joins TRBV29-1 to TRBJ2-1; unclear D gene. Looked up from germline, CDR1 is SQVTM and CDR2 is ANQGSEA. Trimming cost V 5 bases and J 0 bases, with 5 bases left between them. This CDR3 has 12 residues. CDR3 bases: TGCAGCGTTCTCCTCTCCTACAATGAGCAGTTCTTC. Translation: CSVLLSYNEQFF.

The chain is built from TRBV5-3 and TRBJ1-5; no clear D. TRBV5-3 falls under the ORF class, with uncertain function. V lost 0 bases to trimming and J lost 7 bases, with 23 bases between them. This CDR3 has 18 amino acids. The CDR3 region is CARSLAYSTTPGGQPQHF. The DNA of the CDR3 is TGTGCCAGAAGCTTGGCATATAGTACAACCCCTGGAGGACAGCCCCAGCATTTT.

The chain links TRBV5-1 to TRBJ1-4; D is ambiguous. This CDR3 contains 15 residues. Trimming stripped 0 bases from V and 4 bases from J, with 10 bases between. Germline V gene data show CDR1 as SGHRS and CDR2 as YFSETQ. DNA of the CDR3: TGCGCCAGCAGCTTGGGGACTCCCGGTAATGAAAAACTGTTTTTT. It translates to CASSLGTPGNEKLFF.

The rearrangement links TRBV27 to TRBJ2-1; D possibly uses TRBD1 or TRBD2 (6 bases each). Germline CDR1 and CDR2: MNHEY and SMNVEV (reference sequence). V was trimmed by 5 bases and J by 4 bases, leaving 15 bases between them. The CDR3 spans 15 residues. CDR3 protein: CASSRGGGPYNEQFF. The CDR3 DNA follows: TGTGCCAGCAGTCGGGGTGGGGGGCCATACAATGAGCAGTTCTTC.

The chain employs TRBV10-3 and TRBJ2-5; 9 positions match TRBD1. Per the germline V gene, CDR1 is ENHRY and CDR2 is SYGVKD. Trimming removed 6 bases from V and 2 bases from J; junction bases left unmatched: 1. The CDR3 extends over 13 amino acids. This CDR3 is CAIRGQGQETQYF. CDR3 DNA: TGTGCCATCAGAGGACAGGGGCAAGAGACCCAGTACTTC.

The chain combines TRBV7-3 with TRBJ1-3; D may be TRBD1 (5 bases). The V end lost 1 base, the J end lost 0 bases, and 10 bases lay between the germline ends. Germline loops: CDR1 SGHTA, CDR2 FQGTGA. The CDR3 is 16 residues long. DNA for the CDR3: TGTGCCAGCAGCTTAATCGGGGGAAGCTCTGGAAACACCATATATTTT. Translation gives CASSLIGGSSGNTIYF.

The chain recombines TRBV19 with TRBJ1-4; D remains unclear. The CDR3 has 14 residues. The V gene's germline CDR1 is LNHDA and CDR2 SQIVND (reference sequence). The V end lost 3 bases, the J end lost 4 bases, and 9 bases lay between the germline ends. CDR3 DNA sequence: TGTGCCAGTAGTATCCCTGGCAGTAATGAAAAACTGTTTTTT. It codes for CASSIPGSNEKLFF.

The chain has TRBV7-6 and TRBJ2-1; D unresolved. The CDR3 runs 15 residues. In germline, CDR1 is SGHVS, CDR2 FNYEAQ. The V end was cut by 4 bases, the J end by 10 bases, with 20 bases between. CDR3 sequence: CASSSNPGSQYEQFF. The CDR3 DNA follows: TGTGCCAGCAGCTCCAATCCCGGGTCCCAATACGAGCAGTTCTTC.

V gene TRBV28 combines with J gene TRBJ1-1; D perhaps matches TRBD1 (6 bases). V was trimmed by 7 bases and J by 3 bases, leaving 24 bases between them. CDR3 length equals 17 residues. Looked up from germline, CDR1 is MDHEN and CDR2 is SYDVKM. The CDR3 spells CASTAVGLRGGYTEAFF. The CDR3, as DNA: TGTGCCAGCACCGCAGTTGGGCTCAGAGGGGGGTACACTGAAGCTTTCTTT.

This chain joins TRBV7-9 and TRBJ2-3, with TRBD2 identical over 11 bases. This CDR3 contains 14 residues. CDR1 is SEHNR, CDR2 FQNEAQ, per germline (reference sequence). J lost 5 bases, V lost 5 bases, and 3 bases had no gene match. The CDR3 nucleotides are TGTGCCAGCAGCCCCGGGACTAGCGGAGATACGCAGTATTTT. Translation: CASSPGTSGDTQYF. Looking up the rest from reference TRBV7-9 and TRBJ2-3 gives the full variable domain: DTGVSQNPRHKITKRGQNVTFRCDPISEHNRLYWYRQTLGQGPEFLTYFQNEAQLEKSRLLSDRFSAERPKGSFSTLEIQRTEQGDSAMYLCASSPGTSGDTQYFGPGTRLTVL.